The 4 T cell receptor beta chains listed next were all sequenced from one sample in a study of tumor and adjacent non-tumor tissue in lung cancer. A modified ARM-PCR protocol with three rounds of nested PCR amplified TCRbeta. TCRdb fed the multiplex PCR reads into MiXCR, producing one record per CDR3 protein. The table records under 100,000 distinct CDR3 sequences, around 57% of them present only once. The template was RNA from unsorted bulk tissue. Sequencing used lung tumor tissue. The source of these receptors is a man in his sixties or seventies with non-small cell lung cancer.

About this clonotype: A read error may produce the germline difference seen at one junction end. The chain is built from TRBV14 and TRBJ1-2; 8 nucleotides match TRBD1. Germline CDR1 is SGHDN and CDR2 is FVKESK. The CDR3 has 17 residues. CDR3 amino acids: CASSQARGQGFSRGHTF. The DNA of the CDR3 is TGTGCCAGCAGCCAAGCCCGAGGACAGGGTTTTTCGCGTGGCCACACCTTC. Full variable domain (outside the CDR3, taken from reference TRBV14 and TRBJ1-2): EAGVTQFPSHSVIEKGQTVTLRCDPISGHDNLYWYRRVMGKEIKFLLHFVKESKQDESGMPNNRFLAERTGGTYSTLKVQPAELEDSGVYFCASSQARGQGFSRGHTFGSGTRLTVV.

The rearrangement uses TRBV29-1 and TRBJ2-3; tentatively, D is TRBD2 (5 bases). This CDR3 has 17 residues. Germline V gives CDR1 SQVTM, CDR2 ANQGSEA. Trimming shortened V by 7 bases and J by 0 bases, and 23 bases separated the two germline ends. The CDR3 DNA sequence: TGCAGCGCAAGTCCGCGACCCGGAATAGCGAGCACAGATACGCAGTATTTT. It encodes CSASPRPGIASTDTQYF.

This clonotype occurred a few times. This may be a read error, as it is one base from a much larger clone. J is TRBJ2-5 and V is TRBV29-1, with 9 positions matching TRBD2. V shed 6 bases, J shed 4 bases, and the junction held 12 bases outside the gene matches. CDR3 length equals 15 residues. The V gene's germline CDR1 is SQVTM and CDR2 ANQGSEA. Written as DNA, the CDR3 is TGCAGCGTGGGAGGGCTAGCGGGGAGCAGAGAGACCCAGTACTTC. Its protein is CSVGGLAGSRETQYF.

Worth noting for this clonotype: Germline and junction disagree at one end, which may indicate a read error. The gene calls are TRBV5-1 and TRBJ1-1; 7 nucleotides agree with TRBD1. The CDR3 loop spans 16 amino acids. Germline V CDR1 and CDR2: SGHRS, YFSETQ. The DNA for the CDR3 is TGCGCCAGCGGCTTGGGACAGTGGGCCTTGAACACTGAAGCTTTCTTT. Translation: CASGLGQWALNTEAFF.